This T cell receptor beta chain was found in a study of blood T cells in healthy people across ages. General study findings and limits: Versus aged donors, long-lived donors had higher diversity and more naive CD4+ cells.

Isolation per sample recovered at least 7 million PBMCs. A second PCR of about 6 to 11 cycles used a sample-barcoded 5' primer and a J-beta primer mix. Researchers report that a template-switch adaptor with 12 random nucleotides tagged each cDNA molecule. Using its own MiXCR run on the 5' RACE reads, TCRdb lists one record per CDR3 protein. The data hold some 1,800,000 distinct CDR3 sequences, with approximately 39% observed a single time. This clonotype was found a few times. The target antigen is unknown. Germline loops: CDR1 SGDLS, CDR2 YYNGEE. V was clipped by 6 bases and J by 2 bases, with 9 bases between them. The CDR3 consists of 14 residues.

The receptor was derived from a human donor in good health. This rearrangement joins TRBV9 to TRBJ2-6, with D unresolved. The sequenced sample consisted of blood. Here the CDR3 reads CASTTGTGANVLTF. Here the CDR3 DNA reads TGTGCCAGCACTACGGGCACTGGGGCCAACGTCCTGACTTTC.